The clone carrying this T cell receptor (beta chain) was recorded many times. The data were taken from a study of blood T cell repertoires in COVID-19. Across the study: The origin of the acute and convalescent COVID-19 samples was the United States, Italy and Spain.

Original processing notes: The authors estimated nucleated cell counts from reference gene primer amplification. Assay: immunoSEQ multiplex PCR; the TCRdb copy retains only in-frame clones and omits some. That table gives V, J and clone size, and the DNA gave D and trimming. The sample includes some 120,000 clones, around three quarters of them seen just once. The CDR3 sequence is 16 residues long. CDR1 and CDR2 from the germline V gene are MNHEY and SVGAGI. Trimming at V came to 0 bases and at J to 3 bases, leaving 7 bases not matched to a gene. Sequencing was done on a sample of peripheral blood. The source of this sequence is a woman in her 70s with acute or convalescent COVID-19. The chain links TRBV6-5 to TRBJ1-1, with 7 bases aligning to TRBD1. CDR3 amino acids: CASSYSTTGTHTEAFF. CDR3 bases: TGTGCCAGCAGTTACTCGACGACAGGGACGCACACTGAAGCTTTCTTT.